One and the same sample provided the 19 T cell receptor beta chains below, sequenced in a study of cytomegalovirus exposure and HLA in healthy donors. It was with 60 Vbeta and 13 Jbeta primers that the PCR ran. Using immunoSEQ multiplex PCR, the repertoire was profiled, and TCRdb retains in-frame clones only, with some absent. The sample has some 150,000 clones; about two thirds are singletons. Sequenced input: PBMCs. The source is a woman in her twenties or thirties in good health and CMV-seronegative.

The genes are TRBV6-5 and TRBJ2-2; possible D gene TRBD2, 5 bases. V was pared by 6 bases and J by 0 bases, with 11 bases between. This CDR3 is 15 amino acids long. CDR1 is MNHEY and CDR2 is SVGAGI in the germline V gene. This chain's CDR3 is CASSRLLANTGELFF. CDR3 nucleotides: TGTGCCAGCAGCCGACTACTAGCGAACACCGGGGAGCTGTTTTTT.

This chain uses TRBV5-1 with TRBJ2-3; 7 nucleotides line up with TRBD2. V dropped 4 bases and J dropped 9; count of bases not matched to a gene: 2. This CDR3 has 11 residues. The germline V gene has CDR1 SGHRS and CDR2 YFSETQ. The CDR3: CASSVTSTQYF. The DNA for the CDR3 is TGCGCCAGCAGCGTGACTAGCACGCAGTATTTT.

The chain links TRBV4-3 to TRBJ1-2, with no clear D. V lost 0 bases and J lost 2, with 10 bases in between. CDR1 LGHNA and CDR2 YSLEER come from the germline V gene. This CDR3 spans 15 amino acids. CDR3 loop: CASSQDLGGNYGYTF. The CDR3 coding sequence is TGCGCCAGCAGCCAAGATCTTGGAGGCAACTATGGCTACACCTTC.

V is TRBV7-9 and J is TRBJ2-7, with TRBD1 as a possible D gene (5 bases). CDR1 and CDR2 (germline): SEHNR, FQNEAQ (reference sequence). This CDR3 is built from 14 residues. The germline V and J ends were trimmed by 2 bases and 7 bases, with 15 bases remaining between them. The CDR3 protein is CASSLLGALGEQYF. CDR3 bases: TGTGCCAGCAGCTTACTAGGGGCCTTGGGGGAGCAGTACTTC.

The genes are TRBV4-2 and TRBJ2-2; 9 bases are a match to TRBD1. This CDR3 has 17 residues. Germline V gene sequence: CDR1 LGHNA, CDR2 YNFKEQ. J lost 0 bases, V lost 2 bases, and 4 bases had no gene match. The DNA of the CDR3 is TGTGCCAGCAGCCAACCGGGACAGGGAGCGAACACCGGGGAGCTGTTTTTT. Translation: CASSQPGQGANTGELFF.

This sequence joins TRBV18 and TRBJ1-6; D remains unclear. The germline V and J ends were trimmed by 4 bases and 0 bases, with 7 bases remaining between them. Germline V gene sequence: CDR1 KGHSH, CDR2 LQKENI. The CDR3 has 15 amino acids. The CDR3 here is CASSLYSSYNSPLHF. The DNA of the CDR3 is TGTGCCAGCTCACTCTACAGCTCCTATAATTCACCCCTCCACTTT.

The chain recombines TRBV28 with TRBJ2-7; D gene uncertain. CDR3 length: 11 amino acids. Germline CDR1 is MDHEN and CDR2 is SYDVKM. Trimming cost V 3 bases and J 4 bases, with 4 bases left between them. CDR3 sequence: CASSFQYEQYF. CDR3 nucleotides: TGTGCCAGCAGTTTTCAGTACGAGCAGTACTTC.

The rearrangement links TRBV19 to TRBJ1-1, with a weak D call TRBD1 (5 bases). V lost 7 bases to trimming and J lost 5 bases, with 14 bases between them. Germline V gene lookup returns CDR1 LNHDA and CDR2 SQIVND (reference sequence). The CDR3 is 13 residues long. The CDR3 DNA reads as TGTGCCAGTACCTACGGGGGAAAAACTGAAGCTTTCTTT. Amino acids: CASTYGGKTEAFF.

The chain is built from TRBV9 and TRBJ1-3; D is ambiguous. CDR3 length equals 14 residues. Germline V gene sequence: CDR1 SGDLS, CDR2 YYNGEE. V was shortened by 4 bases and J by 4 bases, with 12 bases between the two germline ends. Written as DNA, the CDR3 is TGTGCCAGCAGCCCGACTGGGTTCGGAAACACCATATATTTT. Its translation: CASSPTGFGNTIYF.

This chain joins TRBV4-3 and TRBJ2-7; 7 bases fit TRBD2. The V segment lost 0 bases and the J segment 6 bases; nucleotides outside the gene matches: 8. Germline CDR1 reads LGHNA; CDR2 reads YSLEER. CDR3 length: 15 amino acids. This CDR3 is CASSQDMAGDGEQYF. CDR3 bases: TGCGCCAGCAGCCAAGATATGGCGGGAGACGGCGAGCAGTACTTC.

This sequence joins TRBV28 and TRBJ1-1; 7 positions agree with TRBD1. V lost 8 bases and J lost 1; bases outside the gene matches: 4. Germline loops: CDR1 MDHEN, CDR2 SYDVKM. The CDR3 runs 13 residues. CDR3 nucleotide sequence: TGTGCCAGCGGTCGGACAGGGAACACTGAAGCTTTCTTT. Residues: CASGRTGNTEAFF.

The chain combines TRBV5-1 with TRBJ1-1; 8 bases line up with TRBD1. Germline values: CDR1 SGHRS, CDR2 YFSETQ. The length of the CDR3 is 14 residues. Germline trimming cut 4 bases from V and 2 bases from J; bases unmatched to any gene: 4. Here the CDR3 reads CASSDGQGNTEAFF. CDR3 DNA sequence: TGCGCCAGCAGCGATGGACAGGGTAACACTGAAGCTTTCTTT.

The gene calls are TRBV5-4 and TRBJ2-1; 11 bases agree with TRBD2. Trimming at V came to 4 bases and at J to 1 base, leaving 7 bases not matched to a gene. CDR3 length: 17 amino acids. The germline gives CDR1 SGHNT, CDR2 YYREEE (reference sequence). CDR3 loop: CASSNQLAGVSYNEQFF. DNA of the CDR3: TGTGCCAGCAGCAACCAACTAGCGGGGGTATCCTACAATGAGCAGTTCTTC.

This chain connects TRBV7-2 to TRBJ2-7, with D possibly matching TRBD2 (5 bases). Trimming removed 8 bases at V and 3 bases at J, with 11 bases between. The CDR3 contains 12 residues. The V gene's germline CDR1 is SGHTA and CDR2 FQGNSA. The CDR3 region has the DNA TGTGCCAGCGGACTTATTAGCTACGAGCAGTACTTC. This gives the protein CASGLISYEQYF.

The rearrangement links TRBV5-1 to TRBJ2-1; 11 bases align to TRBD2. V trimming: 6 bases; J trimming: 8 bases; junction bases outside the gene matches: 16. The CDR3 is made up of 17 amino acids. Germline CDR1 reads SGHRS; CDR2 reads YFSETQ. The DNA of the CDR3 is TGCGCCAGCAACCCACTTTACACTAGCGGGAGTATCGATGAGCAGTTCTTC. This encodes CASNPLYTSGSIDEQFF.

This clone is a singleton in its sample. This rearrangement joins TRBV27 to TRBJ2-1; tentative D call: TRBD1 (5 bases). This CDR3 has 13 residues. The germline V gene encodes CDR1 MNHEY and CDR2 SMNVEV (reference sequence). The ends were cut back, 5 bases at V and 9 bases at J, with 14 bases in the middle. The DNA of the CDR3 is TGTGCCAGCAGTCCAGGGCCGTGGGGTGAGCAGTTCTTC. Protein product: CASSPGPWGEQFF.

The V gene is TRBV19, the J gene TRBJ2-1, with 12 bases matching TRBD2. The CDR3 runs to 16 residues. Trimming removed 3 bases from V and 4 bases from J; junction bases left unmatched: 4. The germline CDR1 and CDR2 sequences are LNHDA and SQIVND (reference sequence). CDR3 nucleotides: TGTGCCAGTAGTATCGGACTAGCGGGACAATACAATGAGCAGTTCTTC. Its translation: CASSIGLAGQYNEQFF.

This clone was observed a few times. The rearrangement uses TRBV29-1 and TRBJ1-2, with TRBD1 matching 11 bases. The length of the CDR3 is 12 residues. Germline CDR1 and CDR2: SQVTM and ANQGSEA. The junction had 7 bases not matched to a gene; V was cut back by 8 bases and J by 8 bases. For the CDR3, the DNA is TGCAGCACTCGGACAGGGGGCTTGGGCTACACCTTC. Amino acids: CSTRTGGLGYTF. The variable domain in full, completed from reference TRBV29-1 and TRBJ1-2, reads SAVISQKPSRDICQRGTSLTIQCQVDSQVTMMFWYRQQPGQSLTLIATANQGSEATYESGFVIDKFPISRPNLTFSTLTVSNMSPEDSSIYLCSTRTGGLGYTFGSGTRLTVV.

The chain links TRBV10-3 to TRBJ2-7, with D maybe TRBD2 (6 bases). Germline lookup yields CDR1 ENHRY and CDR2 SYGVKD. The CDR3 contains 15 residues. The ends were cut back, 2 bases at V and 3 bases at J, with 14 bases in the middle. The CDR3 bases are TGTGCCATCAGTGAGACTATTCTAGCGAGCTACGAGCAGTACTTC. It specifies CAISETILASYEQYF.